This record concerns one TCR beta chain sequence. These data come from a study of blood T cell repertoires in COVID-19. The assay was immunoSEQ multiplex PCR, and TCRdb's table has in-frame clones only and misses some. The sample holds under 200,000 clones, 65% to 85% seen once. CDR3 length: 16 residues. Germline loops: CDR1 MNHEY, CDR2 SMNVEV (reference sequence). J was trimmed by 1 base and V by 4 bases; bases with no gene match: 7. The chain employs TRBV27 and TRBJ2-1, with TRBD2 identical over 7 bases. The clonotype was recovered from a woman aged 25 to 39 with acute or convalescent COVID-19. The specimen was peripheral blood. The CDR3 DNA reads TGTGCCAGCAGTTCCTTGGCGGGAGCGTCCTACAATGAGCAGTTCTTC. This translates into CASSSLAGASYNEQFF.